This entry lists 3 T cell receptor beta chains sequenced from one sample in a study of blood T cells in healthy people across ages. Combining a sample-barcoded 5' primer with a J-beta primer mix, a second PCR ran for about 7 to 11 cycles. TCRdb used MiXCR to reprocess the 5' RACE reads, holding one entry per CDR3 protein. There are about 800,000 distinct CDR3 sequences in the sample; about three fifths occur only once, and roughly 20% lies in the top ten. Sequenced: blood. The receptor set was obtained from a man aged 30 to 39 in good health.

The chain uses TRBV4-3 and TRBJ2-1, with 7 bases lining up with TRBD2. CDR1 is LGHNA, CDR2 YSLEER, per germline. The CDR3 has 16 amino acids. V was clipped by 4 bases and J by 5 bases; unmatched bases: 11. The CDR3, as DNA: TGCGCCAGCAGCCCGTCCCGGGCGGGGACTAACAATGAGCAGTTCTTC. Its protein is CASSPSRAGTNNEQFF.

This clonotype showed up just a few times. V usage is TRBV7-6 and J usage is TRBJ2-7, with D perhaps matching TRBD1 or TRBD2 (5 bases each). Germline V gene data show CDR1 as SGHVS and CDR2 as FNYEAQ. With 5 bases removed from V and 0 bases from J, the gap between germline ends came to 17 bases. The CDR3 runs 16 residues. CDR3 coding DNA: TGTGCCAGCAGCCCTCTGGGGGAGAGGAGCTCCTACGAGCAGTACTTC. Its protein is CASSPLGERSSYEQYF. Full variable domain (remainder filled in from reference TRBV7-6 and TRBJ2-7): GAGVSQSPRYKVTKRGQDVALRCDPISGHVSLYWYRQALGQGPEFLTYFNYEAQQDKSGLPNDRFSAERPEGSISTLTIQRTEQRDSAMYRCASSPLGERSSYEQYFGPGTRLTVT.

The chain carries TRBV6-5 and TRBJ2-7; D ambiguous. CDR3 length: 14 amino acids. The germline V and J ends were trimmed by 6 bases and 1 base, with 13 bases remaining between them. From germline, CDR1 is MNHEY and CDR2 SVGAGI. CDR3 in DNA: TGTGCCAGCAGGCCCCAGTGGGGATCCTACGAGCAGTACTTC. Translating it yields CASRPQWGSYEQYF.